This entry lists 18 T cell receptor beta chains sequenced from one sample in a study of CD8 T cells in Susac syndrome. The RNA input was roughly 0.45 to 1 ug, and it was reverse transcribed with random hexamers. TCRdb fed the immunoSEQ multiplex PCR reads into MiXCR, producing one record per CDR3 protein. The sample has 60,000 to 75,000 distinct CDR3 sequences, just under 95% seen once. Sequenced material: CD8+ T cells from PBMCs. These receptors were taken from a human donor in good health.

This clonotype was observed a handful of times. This chain joins TRBV10-3 and TRBJ2-7; tentative D call: TRBD2 (5 bases). CDR1 is ENHRY, CDR2 SYGVKD, per germline. Trimming stripped 3 bases from V and 3 bases from J, with 9 bases between. This CDR3 is built from 13 residues. This CDR3 reads CAISEERDYEQYV. The CDR3 bases are TGTGCCATCAGTGAAGAACGGGACTACGAGCAGTACGTC.

CDR3 region: CASRDGTGGAGEQYF. The DNA for the CDR3 is TGTGCCAGCAGAGACGGGACAGGGGGCGCGGGGGAGCAGTACTTC. The V call is TRBV2, the J call TRBJ2-7, with 12 bases lining up with TRBD1. The CDR3 is 15 residues long. Germline V gene sequence: CDR1 SNHLY, CDR2 FYNNEI. J gave up 7 bases and V 6 bases, and 10 bases lay outside the gene matches.

The chain employs TRBV4-2 and TRBJ2-1; D is possibly TRBD1 or TRBD2 (6 bases each). In germline, CDR1 is LGHNA, CDR2 YNFKEQ. This CDR3 comprises 17 residues. V was cut by 0 bases and J by 10 bases, with 22 bases left in between. CDR3 sequence: CASSQDFGSSGAVEQFF. The CDR3 DNA is TGTGCCAGCAGCCAAGATTTCGGTTCTTCGGGGGCCGTAGAGCAGTTCTTC.

This sequence joins TRBV28 and TRBJ2-1, with 11 bases matching TRBD2. Germline V lookup: CDR1 MDHEN, CDR2 SYDVKM. The CDR3 contains 15 residues. The J segment lost 5 bases and the V segment lost 5 bases, leaving 5 bases of the junction unmatched. In nucleotides, the CDR3 is TGTGCCAGCAGTCTTGTGACTAGCGGGGACAATGAGCAGTTCTTC. It codes for CASSLVTSGDNEQFF.

The genes are TRBV20-1 and TRBJ2-1, with D maybe TRBD1 (6 bases). Trimming took off 0 bases at V and 4 bases at J, with 13 bases between the two ends. The CDR3 consists of 15 residues. Germline V lookup: CDR1 DFQATT, CDR2 SNEGSKA (reference sequence). The CDR3 DNA follows: TGCAGTGCTAGAGATATCGGACAGATATACAATGAGCAGTTCTTC. It specifies CSARDIGQIYNEQFF.

V gene TRBV5-8 combines with J gene TRBJ2-2; 8 nucleotides match TRBD1. The CDR3 contains 16 residues. V shed 0 bases and J 0 bases; nucleotides not matched to a gene: 1. Germline-derived CDR1 and CDR2 are SGHTS and YDEGEE. CDR3 region: CASSLEDRANTGELFF. In DNA form, the CDR3 reads TGTGCCAGCAGCTTGGAGGACAGGGCGAACACCGGGGAGCTGTTTTTT.

V usage is TRBV27 and J usage is TRBJ2-2; 7 nucleotides line up with TRBD2. The J segment lost 4 bases and the V segment lost 5 bases, leaving 13 bases of the junction unmatched. Per the germline V gene, CDR1 is MNHEY and CDR2 is SMNVEV (reference sequence). This CDR3 contains 17 residues. The CDR3 loop is CASSRSLGGLSTGELFF. CDR3 DNA: TGTGCCAGCAGTCGCAGTCTGGGGGGGTTAAGCACCGGGGAGCTGTTTTTT.

The V call is TRBV4-1, the J call TRBJ2-3; TRBD2 matches at 10 bases. The CDR3 consists of 17 residues. The germline gives CDR1 MGHRA, CDR2 YSYEKL. V shed 0 bases and J 2 bases; nucleotides not matched to a gene: 5. The CDR3 DNA sequence: TGCGCCAGCAGCCAAGAAGGGACTAGCGACTACACAGATACGCAGTATTTT. Translating it yields CASSQEGTSDYTDTQYF.

The chain recombines TRBV4-1 with TRBJ1-5, with D unclear. This CDR3 contains 14 residues. In germline, CDR1 is MGHRA, CDR2 YSYEKL. V dropped 3 bases and J dropped 4 bases, with 10 bases sitting between them. CDR3 loop: CASSHLDGNQPQHF. CDR3 DNA: TGCGCCAGCAGCCATCTTGACGGAAATCAGCCCCAGCATTTT.

This clonotype was recorded only once. V and J are TRBV7-9 and TRBJ2-5, with TRBD2 matching over 12 bases. The trim removed 1 base at V and 2 bases at J, leaving 2 bases unmatched. Germline-derived CDR1 and CDR2 are SEHNR and FQNEAQ (reference sequence). This CDR3 spans 16 amino acids. The chain's CDR3 is CASSLVTSGGQETQYF. For the CDR3, the DNA is TGTGCCAGCAGCTTAGTCACTAGCGGGGGGCAAGAGACCCAGTACTTC.

V is TRBV15 and J is TRBJ2-7, with D possibly called TRBD1 or TRBD2 (6 bases each). There are 15 residues in the CDR3. Germline CDR1 is LNHNV and CDR2 is YYDKDF (reference sequence). V was trimmed by 0 bases and J by 1 base, leaving 10 bases between them. Written as DNA, the CDR3 is TGTGCCACCAGCAGAGATGGAGGGGGATCCTACGAGCAGTACTTC. Translated: CATSRDGGGSYEQYF.

The CDR3 coding sequence is TGTGCCAGCAGCTTAGGGCTGGCTCCTAACGAGCAGTACTTC. Translation: CASSLGLAPNEQYF. The chain employs TRBV7-2 and TRBJ2-7, with D hard to call. CDR3 length: 14 residues. V was shortened by 1 base and J by 5 bases, with 12 bases between the two germline ends. In germline, CDR1 is SGHTA, CDR2 FQGNSA.

The rearrangement links TRBV7-2 to TRBJ1-2; TRBD1 matches at 9 bases. The CDR3 length is 14 residues. J was trimmed by 6 bases and V by 7 bases; bases with no gene match: 9. CDR1 is SGHTA and CDR2 is FQGNSA in the germline V gene. CDR3 DNA sequence: TGTGCCAGCAATACAGGGGGCGTCAAAAATGGCTACACCTTC. This translates into CASNTGGVKNGYTF.

V and J are TRBV29-1 and TRBJ2-3; unclear D gene. Germline CDR1 reads SQVTM; CDR2 reads ANQGSEA. The CDR3 totals 13 residues. The V end was cut by 3 bases, the J end by 2 bases, with 9 bases between. CDR3 protein: CSVDTPITDTQYF. The CDR3 nucleotides are TGCAGCGTTGATACACCGATCACAGATACGCAGTATTTT.

V gene TRBV4-1 combines with J gene TRBJ1-2; maybe TRBD1 (5 bases). V shed 0 bases and J shed 0 bases, with 17 bases lying between them. The germline CDR1 and CDR2 sequences are MGHRA and YSYEKL. The CDR3 loop spans 18 amino acids. The CDR3, as DNA: TGCGCCAGCAGCCAAGATCGGGGCCCACTTGGAACTAACTATGGCTACACCTTC. This translates into CASSQDRGPLGTNYGYTF.

The chain carries TRBV24-1 and TRBJ2-5; TRBD1 is a possible D gene (6 bases). The CDR3 runs to 14 residues. CDR1 KGHDR and CDR2 SFDVKD come from the germline V gene. V was shortened by 3 bases and J by 6 bases, with 13 bases between the two germline ends. The CDR3 loop is CATSDGGLEKTQYF. The CDR3 DNA sequence: TGTGCCACCAGTGATGGGGGCCTTGAGAAGACCCAGTACTTC.

The V and J genes are TRBV19 and TRBJ2-1; D not resolved. Germline CDR1 reads LNHDA; CDR2 reads SQIVND (reference sequence). The CDR3 extends over 10 amino acids. V dropped 4 bases and J dropped 6 bases, with 1 base sitting between them. CDR3 sequence (DNA): TGTGCCAGTAGTAGCAATGAGCAGTTCTTC. Translating gives CASSSNEQFF.

The CDR3 DNA reads as TGTGCCAGCAGCTCACCCATGGGGAACACTGAAGCTTTCTTT. Translation gives CASSSPMGNTEAFF. The chain joins TRBV7-9 to TRBJ1-1; D is undetermined. Germline values: CDR1 SEHNR, CDR2 FQNEAQ (reference sequence). V was pared by 4 bases and J by 1 base, with 10 bases between. The CDR3 is 14 amino acids.